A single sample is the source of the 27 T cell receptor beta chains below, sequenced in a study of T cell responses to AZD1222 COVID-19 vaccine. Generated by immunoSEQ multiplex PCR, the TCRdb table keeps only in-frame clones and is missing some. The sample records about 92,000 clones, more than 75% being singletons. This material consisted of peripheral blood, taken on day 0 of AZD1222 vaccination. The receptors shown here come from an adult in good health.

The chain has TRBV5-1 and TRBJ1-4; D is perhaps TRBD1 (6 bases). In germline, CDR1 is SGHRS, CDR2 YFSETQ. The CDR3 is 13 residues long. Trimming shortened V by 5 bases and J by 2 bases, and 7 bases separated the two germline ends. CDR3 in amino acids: CASRGQTNEKLFF. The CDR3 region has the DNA TGCGCCAGCAGAGGACAGACTAATGAAAAACTGTTTTTT.

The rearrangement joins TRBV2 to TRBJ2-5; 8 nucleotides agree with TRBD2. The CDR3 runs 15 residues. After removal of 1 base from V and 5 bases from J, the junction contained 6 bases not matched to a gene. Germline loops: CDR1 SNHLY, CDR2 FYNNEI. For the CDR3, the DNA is TGTGCCAGCAGTGAAGTACGGACTAGCTTCGAGACCCAGTACTTC. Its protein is CASSEVRTSFETQYF.

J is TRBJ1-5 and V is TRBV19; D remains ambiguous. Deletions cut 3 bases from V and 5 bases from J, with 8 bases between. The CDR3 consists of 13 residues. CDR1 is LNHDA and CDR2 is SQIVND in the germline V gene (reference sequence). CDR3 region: CASSIQWDQPQHF. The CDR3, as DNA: TGTGCCAGTAGTATCCAGTGGGATCAGCCCCAGCATTTT.

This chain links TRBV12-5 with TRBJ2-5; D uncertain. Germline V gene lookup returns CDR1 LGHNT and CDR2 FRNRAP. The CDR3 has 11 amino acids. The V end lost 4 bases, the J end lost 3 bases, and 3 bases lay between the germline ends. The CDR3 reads CASGWEETQYF. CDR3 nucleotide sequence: TGTGCTAGTGGTTGGGAAGAGACCCAGTACTTC.

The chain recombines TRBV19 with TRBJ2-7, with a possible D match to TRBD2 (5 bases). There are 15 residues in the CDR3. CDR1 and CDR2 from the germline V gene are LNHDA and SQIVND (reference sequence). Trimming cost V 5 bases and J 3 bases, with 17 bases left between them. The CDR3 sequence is CASSLGALGDYEQYF. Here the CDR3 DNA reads TGTGCCAGTAGTCTAGGAGCCCTCGGGGACTACGAGCAGTACTTC.

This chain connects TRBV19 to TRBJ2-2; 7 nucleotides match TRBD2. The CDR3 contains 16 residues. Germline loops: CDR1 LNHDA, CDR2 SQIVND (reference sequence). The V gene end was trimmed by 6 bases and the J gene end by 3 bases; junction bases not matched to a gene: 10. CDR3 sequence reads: CASSRTTSRDTGELFF. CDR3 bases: TGTGCCAGTAGCAGAACGACTAGCAGAGACACCGGGGAGCTGTTTTTT. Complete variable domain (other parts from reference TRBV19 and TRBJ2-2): DGGITQSPKYLFRKEGQNVTLSCEQNLNHDAMYWYRQDPGQGLRLIYYSQIVNDFQKGDIAEGYSVSREKKESFPLTVTSAQKNPTAFYLCASSRTTSRDTGELFFGEGSRLTVL.

CDR3 protein: CASNGDLNTEAFF. CDR3 DNA: TGCGCCAGCAATGGGGACTTGAACACTGAAGCTTTCTTT. The chain combines TRBV10-2 with TRBJ1-1, with D possibly TRBD1 on 5 matching bases. Germline V gives CDR1 WSHSY, CDR2 SAAADI. V gave up 7 bases and J gave up 0 bases, with 9 bases separating them. There are 13 residues in the CDR3.

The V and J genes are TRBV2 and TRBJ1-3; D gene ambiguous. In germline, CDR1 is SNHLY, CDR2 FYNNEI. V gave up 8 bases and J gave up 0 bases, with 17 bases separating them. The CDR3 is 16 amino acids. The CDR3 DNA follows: TGTGCCAGCGCCGACCCCCCAACAGACTCTGGAAACACCATATATTTT. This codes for CASADPPTDSGNTIYF.

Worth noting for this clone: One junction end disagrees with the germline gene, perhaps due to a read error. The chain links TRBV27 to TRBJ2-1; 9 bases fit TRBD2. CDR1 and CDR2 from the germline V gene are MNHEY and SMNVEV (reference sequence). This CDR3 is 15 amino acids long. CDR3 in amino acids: CASSSAGGGYNEQFF. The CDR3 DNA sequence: TGCGCCAGCAGTTCGGCGGGGGGGGGATACAATGAGCAGTTCTTC.

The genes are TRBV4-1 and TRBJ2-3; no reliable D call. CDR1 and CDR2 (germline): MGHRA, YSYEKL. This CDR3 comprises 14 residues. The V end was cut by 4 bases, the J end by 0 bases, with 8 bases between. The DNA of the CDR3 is TGCGCCAGCAGCCTGGACCTTAGCACAGATACGCAGTATTTT. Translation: CASSLDLSTDTQYF.

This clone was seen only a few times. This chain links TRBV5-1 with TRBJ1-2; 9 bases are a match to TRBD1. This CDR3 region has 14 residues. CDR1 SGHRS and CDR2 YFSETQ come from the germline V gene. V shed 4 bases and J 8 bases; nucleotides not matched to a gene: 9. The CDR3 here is CASSLWGTGYGYTF. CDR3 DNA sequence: TGCGCCAGCAGCCTGTGGGGGACAGGGTACGGCTACACCTTC.

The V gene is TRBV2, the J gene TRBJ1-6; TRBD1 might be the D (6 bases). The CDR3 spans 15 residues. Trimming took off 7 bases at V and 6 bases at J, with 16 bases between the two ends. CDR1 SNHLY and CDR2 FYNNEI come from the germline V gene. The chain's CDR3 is CASTEGHELNSPLHF. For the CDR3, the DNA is TGTGCCAGCACCGAGGGACACGAGCTTAATTCACCCCTCCACTTT.

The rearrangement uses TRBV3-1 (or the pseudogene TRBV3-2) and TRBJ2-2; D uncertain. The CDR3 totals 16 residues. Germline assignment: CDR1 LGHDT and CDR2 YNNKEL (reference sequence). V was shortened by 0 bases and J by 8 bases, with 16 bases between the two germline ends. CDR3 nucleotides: TGTGCCAGCAGCCAAGACCTCGGGCCGTATAGGGGGGAGCTGTTTTTT. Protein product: CASSQDLGPYRGELFF.

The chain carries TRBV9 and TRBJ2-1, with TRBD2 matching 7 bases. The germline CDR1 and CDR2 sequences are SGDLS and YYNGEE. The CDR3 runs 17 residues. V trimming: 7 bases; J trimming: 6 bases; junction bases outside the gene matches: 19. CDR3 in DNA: TGTGCCAGCGGATCCGTAGCGGGTCTAGGGCGCGGCAATGAGCAGTTCTTC. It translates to CASGSVAGLGRGNEQFF.

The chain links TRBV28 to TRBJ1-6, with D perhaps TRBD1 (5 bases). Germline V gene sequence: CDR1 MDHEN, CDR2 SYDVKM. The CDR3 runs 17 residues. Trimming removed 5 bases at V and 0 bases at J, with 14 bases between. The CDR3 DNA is TGTGCCAGCAGTGGGGGGGGTTTTAGCTCCTATAATTCACCCCTCCACTTT. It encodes CASSGGGFSSYNSPLHF.

The CDR3, as DNA: TGTGCCAGCAGCGGACTAGCGGCCTACAATGAGCAGTTCTTC. It yields the protein CASSGLAAYNEQFF. The rearrangement joins TRBV6-5 to TRBJ2-1; TRBD2 agrees at 10 bases. After removal of 6 bases from V and 2 bases from J, the junction contained 1 base not matched to a gene. Germline V gene lookup returns CDR1 MNHEY and CDR2 SVGAGI. The CDR3 totals 14 residues.

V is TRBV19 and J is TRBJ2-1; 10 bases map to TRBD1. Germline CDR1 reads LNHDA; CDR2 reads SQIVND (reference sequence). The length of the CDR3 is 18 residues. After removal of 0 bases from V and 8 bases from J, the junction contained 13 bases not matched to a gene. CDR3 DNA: TGTGCCAGTAGTATAGATCTTCTCCCGGACAGGGGGAACGATGAGCAGTTCTTC. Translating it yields CASSIDLLPDRGNDEQFF.

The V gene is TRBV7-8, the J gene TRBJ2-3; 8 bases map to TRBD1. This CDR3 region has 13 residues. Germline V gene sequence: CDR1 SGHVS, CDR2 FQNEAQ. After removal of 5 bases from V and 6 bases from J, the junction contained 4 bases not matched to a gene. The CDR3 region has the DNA TGTGCCAGCAGCGAGAGACAGGGGGATACGCAGTATTTT. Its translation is CASSERQGDTQYF.

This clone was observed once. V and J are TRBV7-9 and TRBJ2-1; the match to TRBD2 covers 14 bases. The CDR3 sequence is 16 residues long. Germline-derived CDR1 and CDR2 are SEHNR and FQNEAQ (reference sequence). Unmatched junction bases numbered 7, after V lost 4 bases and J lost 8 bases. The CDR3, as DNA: TGTGCCAGCAGCTCTCGGACTAGCGGGAGGTCCGATGAGCAGTTCTTC. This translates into CASSSRTSGRSDEQFF.

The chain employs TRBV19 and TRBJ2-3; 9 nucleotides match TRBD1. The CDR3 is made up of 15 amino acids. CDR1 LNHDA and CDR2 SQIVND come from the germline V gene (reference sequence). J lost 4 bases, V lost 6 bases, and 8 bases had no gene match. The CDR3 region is CASSNGQGRADTQYF. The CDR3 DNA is TGTGCCAGTAGCAACGGACAGGGGAGAGCAGATACGCAGTATTTT.

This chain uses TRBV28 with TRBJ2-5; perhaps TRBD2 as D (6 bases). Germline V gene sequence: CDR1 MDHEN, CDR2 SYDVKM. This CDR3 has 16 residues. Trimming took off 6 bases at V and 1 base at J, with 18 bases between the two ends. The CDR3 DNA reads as TGTGCCAGCAGCGAACCCCGGGGAGCGGGCCAAGAGACCCAGTACTTC. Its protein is CASSEPRGAGQETQYF.

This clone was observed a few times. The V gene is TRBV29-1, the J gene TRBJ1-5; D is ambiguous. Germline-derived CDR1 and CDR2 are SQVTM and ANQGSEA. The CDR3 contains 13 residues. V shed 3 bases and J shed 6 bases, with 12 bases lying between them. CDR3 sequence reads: CSVDSGSGQPQHF. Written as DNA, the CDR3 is TGCAGCGTTGATTCGGGGAGCGGTCAGCCCCAGCATTTT.

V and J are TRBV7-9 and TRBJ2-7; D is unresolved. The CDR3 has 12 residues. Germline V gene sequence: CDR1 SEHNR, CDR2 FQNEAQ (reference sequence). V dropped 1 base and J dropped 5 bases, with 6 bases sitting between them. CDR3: CASSLDGDEQYF. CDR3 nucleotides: TGTGCCAGCAGCTTAGATGGGGACGAGCAGTACTTC.

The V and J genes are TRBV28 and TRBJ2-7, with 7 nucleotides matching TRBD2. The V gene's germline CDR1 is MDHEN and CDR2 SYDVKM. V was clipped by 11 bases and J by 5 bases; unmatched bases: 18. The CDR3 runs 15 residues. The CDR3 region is CAVVTGGGLRDEQYF. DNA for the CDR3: TGTGCCGTAGTAACGGGGGGAGGGCTTAGAGACGAGCAGTACTTC.

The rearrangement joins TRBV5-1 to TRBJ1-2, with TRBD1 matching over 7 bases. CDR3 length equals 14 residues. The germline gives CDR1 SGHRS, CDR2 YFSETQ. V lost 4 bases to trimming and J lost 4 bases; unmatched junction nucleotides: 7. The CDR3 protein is CASSPGQDFYGYTF. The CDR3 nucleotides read TGCGCCAGCAGCCCAGGACAGGATTTCTATGGCTACACCTTC.

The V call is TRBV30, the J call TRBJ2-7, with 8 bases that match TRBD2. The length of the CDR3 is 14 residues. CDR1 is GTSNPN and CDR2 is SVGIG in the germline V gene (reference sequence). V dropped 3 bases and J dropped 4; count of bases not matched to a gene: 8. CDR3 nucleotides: TGTGCCTGGAGACTTCGGGGGGGCGGGTACGAGCAGTACTTC. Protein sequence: CAWRLRGGGYEQYF.

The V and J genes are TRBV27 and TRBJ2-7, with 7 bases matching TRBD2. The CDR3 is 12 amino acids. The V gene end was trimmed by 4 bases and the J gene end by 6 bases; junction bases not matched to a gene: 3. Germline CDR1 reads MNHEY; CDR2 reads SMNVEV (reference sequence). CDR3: CASSWPGGEQYF. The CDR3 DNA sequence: TGTGCCAGCAGTTGGCCGGGGGGCGAGCAGTACTTC.